The T cell receptor beta chain described here comes from a study of pediatric ulcerative colitis. Rectal tissue came from one to two pinch biopsies taken at colonoscopy. Data came from immunoSEQ multiplex PCR; TCRdb stores just in-frame clones and leaves some out. The sample yields 35,000 or so clones, around 78% seen once. Germline V gene data show CDR1 as SGHAT and CDR2 as FQNNGV. V lost 3 bases, J lost 6 bases, and 12 bases lay in between. The CDR3 covers 13 residues. The J gene is TRBJ2-7, the V gene TRBV11-2; D not resolved. Material for sequencing was gut tissue. This clonotype was obtained from a boy aged 5-17 years with moderate ulcerative colitis. The CDR3 nucleotides are TGTGCCAGCAGCTTTCCAACCCCATTCGAGCAGTACTTC. It translates to CASSFPTPFEQYF.